The rows below give T cell receptor beta chains drawn from one sample of a study of blood T cell repertoires in COVID-19. Profiling relied on immunoSEQ multiplex PCR, and the TCRdb table lists in-frame clones only, not all of them. The profile shows about 80,000 clones, more than 80% of them singletons. The sequenced sample consisted of peripheral blood. The receptors stem from a human donor in a cohort sampled during active COVID-19. CDR3s include the opening cysteine and the closing phenylalanine or tryptophan. The order of the fields is CDR3 protein, CDR3 DNA, J gene, clone size, D gene, V gene. D genes are given only for firm matches. Only some rows state a clone size, as once, few, many or a class for expanded clones.

CASGIGGNTQYF	TGTGCTAGTGGTATAGGGGGAAATACGCAGTATTTT	TRBJ2-3	NA	NA	TRBV12-5
CASTLAGVPDTQYF	TGTGCCAGCACACTAGCGGGGGTGCCAGATACGCAGTATTTT	TRBJ2-3	NA	TRBD2	TRBV28
CASSRRDREAFF	TGCGCCAGCAGCCGTAGGGACAGAGAAGCTTTCTTT	TRBJ1-1	NA	TRBD1	TRBV5-1
CASSTGVQPQHF	TGTGCCAGCAGCACAGGGGTTCAGCCCCAGCATTTT	TRBJ1-5	few	TRBD1	TRBV28
CASRLQGAGETQYF	TGTGCCAGCAGGTTACAGGGGGCCGGGGAGACCCAGTACTTC	TRBJ2-5	NA	TRBD1	TRBV14
CAISATANTGELFF	TGTGCCATCAGTGCGACAGCGAACACCGGGGAGCTGTTTTTT	TRBJ2-2	NA	NA	TRBV10-3
CASSQDLRLAAYEQYF	TGTGCCAGCAGCCAAGATCTGCGACTAGCGGCCTACGAGCAGTACTTC	TRBJ2-7	NA	TRBD2	TRBV3-1/TRBV3-2
CASSQAYSRASFDTGELFF	TGTGCCAGCAGCCAGGCCTATTCCCGGGCTAGCTTTGACACCGGGGAGCTGTTTTTT	TRBJ2-2	NA	NA	TRBV3-1/TRBV3-2
CASSSRGGGALGYTF	TGTGCCAGCAGCTCCCGCGGGGGGGGAGCATTAGGCTACACCTTC	TRBJ1-2	few	NA	TRBV7-9
CASTGVPVSGANVLTF	TGCGCCAGCACGGGAGTACCCGTCTCTGGGGCCAACGTCCTGACTTTC	TRBJ2-6	NA	NA	TRBV5-1
CASSPRVGSYQPQHF	TGTGCCAGCAGCCCAAGGGTGGGGAGCTATCAGCCCCAGCATTTT	TRBJ1-5	few	NA	TRBV5-8
CASSPVLVRNEQFF	TGCGCCAGCAGCCCGGTCCTAGTTCGCAATGAGCAGTTCTTC	TRBJ2-1	NA	NA	TRBV4-1
CASKPMWAVDGYTF	TGCGCCAGCAAGCCCATGTGGGCCGTGGATGGCTACACCTTC	TRBJ1-2	NA	NA	TRBV5-1
CASSDTGQGAPYQETQYF	TGTGCCAGCAGCGATACGGGACAGGGGGCCCCGTACCAAGAGACCCAGTACTTC	TRBJ2-5	once	TRBD1	TRBV5-6
CASSPALDRNYGYTF	TGTGCCAGTAGTCCGGCCTTGGACAGGAATTATGGCTACACCTTC	TRBJ1-2	NA	TRBD1	TRBV19
CASSPGVSGELPYEQYF	TGTGCCAGCAGCCCAGGGGTTAGCGGGGAACTTCCCTACGAGCAGTACTTC	TRBJ2-7	few	TRBD2	TRBV7-7
CASSEPYRNEQFF	TGTGCCAGCAGTGAACCGTACAGGAATGAGCAGTTCTTC	TRBJ2-1	NA	NA	TRBV6-1
CASSPRGRTLNTEAFF	TGTGCCAGCAGCCCCAGGGGACGGACGTTGAACACTGAAGCTTTCTTT	TRBJ1-1	few	NA	TRBV3-1/TRBV3-2
CASSSGTSNREQFF	TGTGCCAGCAGTTCAGGGACTAGCAATCGCGAGCAGTTCTTC	TRBJ2-1	NA	TRBD2	TRBV6-6
CASSAGTGGLNQPQHF	TGTGCCAGCAGCGCAGGGACAGGGGGTTTGAATCAGCCCCAGCATTTT	TRBJ1-5	NA	TRBD1	TRBV7-9
CASSPDGGTYEQYF	TGCGCCAGCAGCCCGGACGGAGGAACCTACGAGCAGTACTTC	TRBJ2-7	few	NA	TRBV5-1
CASSPRAGTDTQYF	TGTGCCAGCAGCCCCCGCGCGGGCACAGATACGCAGTATTTT	TRBJ2-3	NA	NA	TRBV11-1
CASSQVAGGPNYGYTF	TGTGCCAGCAGCCAGGTAGCAGGGGGTCCTAACTATGGCTACACCTTC	TRBJ1-2	NA	TRBD1	TRBV4-2
CASSAPPSYEQFF	TGTGCCAGCAGCGCCCCTCCTAGCTATGAGCAGTTCTTC	TRBJ2-1	NA	NA	TRBV11-2
CASRASGSPGSTDTQYF	TGTGCCAGCAGAGCTAGCGGGAGCCCGGGAAGCACAGATACGCAGTATTTT	TRBJ2-3	NA	TRBD2	TRBV2
CASSSSLWDSYNEQFF	TGTGCCAGCAGCTCTAGCCTGTGGGACTCCTACAATGAGCAGTTCTTC	TRBJ2-1	NA	NA	TRBV11-2
CATSDFFVSPRTEAFF	TGTGCCACCAGTGATTTTTTCGTCAGTCCCAGGACTGAAGCTTTCTTT	TRBJ1-1	NA	NA	TRBV24-1
CASSSEGGNNEQFF	TGCGCCAGCAGCTCTGAGGGGGGGAACAATGAGCAGTTCTTC	TRBJ2-1	NA	NA	TRBV5-1
CAITQDTINTEAFF	TGTGCCATCACCCAGGACACAATAAACACTGAAGCTTTCTTT	TRBJ1-1	once	NA	TRBV10-3
CATSRASGGAAVQYF	TGTGCCACCAGCAGGGCTAGCGGGGGGGCAGCCGTGCAGTACTTC	TRBJ2-7	NA	TRBD2	TRBV15
CASSFTSGQGANEQFF	TGCGCCAGCAGCTTCACTTCAGGACAGGGGGCGAATGAGCAGTTCTTC	TRBJ2-1	NA	TRBD1	TRBV5-1
CASREGQGTYNEQFF	TGTGCCAGCAGGGAGGGACAGGGGACCTACAATGAGCAGTTCTTC	TRBJ2-1	NA	TRBD1	TRBV5-5
CVRSWDRGGYTF	TGTGTCAGAAGCTGGGACAGGGGTGGCTACACCTTC	TRBJ1-2	NA	NA	TRBV7-5
CASRTPGKGARNTEAFF	TGTGCCAGTAGAACCCCCGGGAAGGGGGCGCGGAACACTGAAGCTTTCTTT	TRBJ1-1	NA	TRBD1	TRBV19
CASSFSGEGNYGYTF	TGTGCCAGCAGCTTCTCAGGAGAGGGTAACTATGGCTACACCTTC	TRBJ1-2	NA	NA	TRBV3-1/TRBV3-2
CASSFTSGSNTQYF	TGTGCCAGCAGCTTTACTAGCGGGTCAAATACGCAGTATTTT	TRBJ2-3	NA	TRBD2	TRBV7-8
CASSPGGSGNTIYF	TGTGCCAGCAGCCCGGGTGGCTCTGGAAACACCATATATTTT	TRBJ1-3	NA	NA	TRBV7-9
CSASHGGQVNTGELFF	TGCAGTGCTAGTCATGGGGGACAGGTCAACACCGGGGAGCTGTTTTTT	TRBJ2-2	NA	TRBD1	TRBV20-1
CASSPSGVSSEQFF	TGTGCCAGCAGCCCATCGGGGGTTTCATCCGAGCAGTTCTTC	TRBJ2-1	NA	NA	TRBV13
CASSPGTGRGGEKLFF	TGTGCCAGCAGCCCTGGGACAGGGAGAGGAGGTGAAAAACTGTTTTTT	TRBJ1-4	NA	TRBD1	TRBV9
CASSGDRVPYEQYF	TGTGCCAGCAGCGGGGACAGGGTTCCCTACGAGCAGTACTTC	TRBJ2-7	medium-sized	TRBD1	TRBV3-1/TRBV3-2
CASSYSYRTGYNEQFF	TGTGCCAGCAGTTACTCGTATCGGACAGGGTACAATGAGCAGTTCTTC	TRBJ2-1	NA	TRBD1	TRBV6-5
CAISERGRTPTGYEQYF	TGTGCCATCAGTGAACGCGGCAGAACTCCGACAGGCTACGAGCAGTACTTC	TRBJ2-7	NA	NA	TRBV10-3
CASRGQGVSEAFF	TGTGCCAGCAGAGGACAGGGGGTTTCTGAAGCTTTCTTT	TRBJ1-1	NA	TRBD1	TRBV6-5
CASSVGQGGYNEQFF	TGTGCCAGCAGCGTGGGACAGGGAGGGTACAATGAGCAGTTCTTC	TRBJ2-1	NA	TRBD1	TRBV7-2
CASSLKVAGANVLTF	TGTGCCAGCAGCTTGAAGGTAGCCGGGGCCAACGTCCTGACTTTC	TRBJ2-6	NA	NA	TRBV5-4
CASSTGDRSSYEKLFF	TGTGCCAGCAGCACAGGAGACAGGTCCTCCTATGAAAAACTGTTTTTT	TRBJ1-4	NA	NA	TRBV9
CASSSHYEQYF	TGTGCCAGCAGCTCCCACTACGAGCAGTACTTC	TRBJ2-7	NA	NA	TRBV5-6
CASSYYIFQGGAFF	TGTGCCAGCAGTTACTATATCTTCCAGGGGGGAGCTTTCTTT	TRBJ1-1	NA	TRBD1	TRBV6-6
CASSQYSGRENGELFF	TGCGCCAGCAGCCAATACTCAGGGAGGGAGAACGGGGAGCTGTTTTTT	TRBJ2-2	NA	TRBD2	TRBV4-1
CASSGSPGSETQYF	TGCGCCAGCAGCGGCTCTCCGGGGTCAGAGACCCAGTACTTC	TRBJ2-5	NA	NA	TRBV5-1
CASSPRQGAGYGYTF	TGTGCCAGCAGTCCCCGGCAGGGGGCTGGCTATGGCTACACCTTC	TRBJ1-2	NA	TRBD1	TRBV6-5
CSVGGRANTEAFF	TGCAGCGTTGGGGGGAGGGCGAACACTGAAGCTTTCTTT	TRBJ1-1	NA	NA	TRBV29-1
CASSLNPGPTNEKLFF	TGTGCCAGCAGCCTAAATCCTGGGCCGACTAATGAAAAACTGTTTTTT	TRBJ1-4	NA	NA	TRBV5-4